This T cell receptor beta chain stems from a study of T cells in Graves' hyperthyroidism and ophthalmopathy. The V gene end was trimmed by 2 bases and the J gene end by 6 bases; junction bases not matched to a gene: 5. Germline loops: CDR1 GTSNPN, CDR2 SVGIG (reference sequence). The CDR3 sequence is 13 residues long. What was amplified from RNA transcripts were TCR beta CDR3 regions. First-round RT-PCR targeting the TCR CDR3 was performed with the HTBI primer set. TCRdb used MiXCR to reprocess the multiplex PCR reads, holding one entry per CDR3 protein. The sample includes hundreds of thousands of distinct CDR3 sequences, approximately 15% of them seen just once.

The chain has TRBV30 and TRBJ2-3; TRBD1 aligns across 7 bases. Specimen: blood. This receptor was identified in a woman younger than 45 with Graves' hyperthyroidism. CDR3 loop: CAWSRQGVDTQYF. The CDR3 DNA reads TGTGCCTGGAGTAGACAGGGAGTCGATACGCAGTATTTT. The full variable domain, in which reference TRBV30 and TRBJ2-3 provide the parts outside the CDR3, is SQTIHQWPATLVQPVGSPLSLECTVEGTSNPNLYWYRQAAGRGLQLLFYSVGIGQISSEVPQNLSASRPQDRQFILSSKKLLLSDSGFYLCAWSRQGVDTQYFGPGTRLTVL.